Reported below is one TCR beta chain. The clone's antigen remains unknown. No much larger clone is present one base from it, and per-base qualities are unavailable. CDR3 length: 15 amino acids, cysteine to phenylalanine. Here the CDR3 DNA is all that survives: 45 bases in frame from base 1. The CDR1 and CDR2 encoded by the germline V gene are SGHTA and FQGNSA. V ends up 3 bases short and J 5 bases short, with an unmatched junction base count of 4. This record comes from a study of Ad26.COV2.S vaccination and SARS-CoV-2 variants (dated by TCRdb to the early 2020s). About the investigation overall: Vaccine-arm donors were drawn from COV1001, a multicentre, randomized, double-blind, placebo-controlled phase I-IIa trial of Ad26.COV2.S in healthy adults. Trial participants were randomized into five groups of five, in which low-dose or high-dose Ad26.COV2.S was given once or twice, or placebo was given on both occasions. TCRbeta repertoire sequencing served as the tool for gauging how specific and how broad the SARS-CoV-2-reactive T cell receptors were following Ad26.COV2.S vaccination. Throughout the experiments and outcome assessment, investigators stayed blinded to trial group allocation. Dosing of Ad26.COV2.S was intramuscular, at either 5x10^10 or 1x10^11 viral particles, delivered as one shot or as two shots spaced 56 days apart. A total of around 32 samples were included in the TCR-sequenced set, comprising around 19 Ad26.COV2.S vaccine recipients, 5 placebo recipients and 8 SARS-CoV-2 convalescent individuals. Overall results and qualifications from the work: Compared with placebo recipients, Ad26.COV2.S recipients showed higher spike-specific TCR breadth (P = 0.0014). After vaccination, spike-specific CD8+ and CD4+ T cell responses were reported to show substantial breadth. Comparing responses between vaccine doses or regimens was not something the study was powered to do. It was noted by the authors that total T cell responses may have been underestimated by the TCR breadth and depth analyses. Vaccine and placebo recipients had comparable non-spike TCR breadth, which fits with the vaccine containing only spike.

The intended sense of this specimen's treatment or condition label: some 20 received Ad26.COV2.S at low or high dose, single or two shots; roughly 5 received placebo; per-sample allocation not given. Repertoires of vaccine and placebo recipients were sequenced from samples collected on day 63 after the first injection. Cohort 1b enrolled roughly 25 adults aged 18-55 years at a single site in Boston, USA, between 29 July and 7 August 2020. Ad26.COV2.S consisted of a replication-incompetent adenovirus type 26 vector by which a prefusion-stabilized SARS-CoV-2 spike protein from the original Wuhan strain was expressed. TCRbeta CDR3 regions were sequenced with the immunoSEQ Assay. After extraction, genomic DNA underwent amplification by bias-controlled multiplex PCR, followed by high-throughput sequencing. The authors' pipeline ran thus. Collapsing and filtering of sequences were performed to quantify the absolute abundance of each unique TCRbeta CDR3 region. T cell fraction was estimated by normalizing TCRbeta template counts to usable DNA, which was measured by amplifying reference genes present in all nucleated cells. Repertoire TCRs were annotated as SARS-CoV-2-specific when V gene, CDR3 amino acid sequence and J gene were exactly matched to a known reactive TCR set. MIRA supplied the reference SARS-CoV-2 TCR set, which was filtered for enrichment in COVID-19-positive ImmuneCODE repertoires so that public or cross-reactive TCRs were removed. Drawing on the MIRA antigens, annotated TCRs were analysed further at the level of specific ORF or position within ORF. Breadth was defined as the number of annotated unique rearrangements divided by the total number of unique productive rearrangements, and depth was defined as the summed frequency of the annotated unique rearrangements. Group comparisons of TCR breadth used two-sided Wilcoxon rank-sum tests. The immuneACCESS repertoire file appears here via TCRdb, limited to in-frame rearrangements. These files lack a portion of the clones; in checked studies, under half of the deficit traces to unresolved V genes, and the cause of the others is not known. The V and J calls and clone size were taken over from that table, and D and trimming were inferred from the DNA. The sample table shows 300,000 to 400,000 clones, and 70% to 90% are seen once. The leading ten clones occupy roughly 1.9% of the sample.

The TCR sequence derives from a person between 18 and 65 years old who received the Ad26.COV2.S COVID-19 vaccine or a placebo. The chain employs TRBV7-2 and TRBJ1-2; 12 central nucleotides agree with TRBD1. The sequencing here drew on peripheral blood, taken in a trial of Ad26.COV2.S vaccine versus placebo. The nucleotide sequence is given as TGTGCCAGCAGCTTGGGACAGGGGGCGCGTTATGGCTACACCTTC. The resulting protein is CASSLGQGARYGYTF.